This T cell receptor (beta chain) appears in the sequencing data of a study of control samples from healthy donors and cancer patients. V gave up 5 bases and J gave up 6 bases, with 16 bases separating them. The germline gives CDR1 SGHTA, CDR2 FQGNSA. CDR3 size: 14 residues. Some clones are missing from TCRdb's copy, which holds only in-frame ones; the method was immunoSEQ multiplex PCR. The profile shows just under 80,000 clones, 85% to 90% of them singletons. The sequencing input was PBMCs. The genes are TRBV7-2 and TRBJ2-5; D could derive from TRBD1 or TRBD2 (6 bases each). The source is an older woman with head and neck cancer. CDR3: CASSGEPGAKTQYF. In DNA form, the CDR3 reads TGTGCCAGCAGCGGAGAACCGGGGGCCAAGACCCAGTACTTC.